The 3 T cell receptor beta chains presented below share a single source sample, sequenced in a study of blood T cell repertoires in COVID-19. Sequencing was performed with immunoSEQ multiplex PCR; in TCRdb, only in-frame clones are kept and a portion is missing. This table has tens of thousands of clones, approximately 78% appearing once. The material sequenced was peripheral blood. These receptors came from a woman older than 75 with active or convalescent COVID-19.

The CDR3 DNA reads as TGCGCCAGCAGCTTGCGGACAGGTGGGAATGAAAAACTGTTTTTT. This encodes CASSLRTGGNEKLFF. The gene calls are TRBV5-1 and TRBJ1-4, with 7 positions matching TRBD1. CDR1 SGHRS and CDR2 YFSETQ come from the germline V gene. V lost 1 base to trimming and J lost 5 bases; unmatched junction nucleotides: 5. The CDR3 sequence is 15 residues long.

The rearrangement uses TRBV28 and TRBJ2-1; 9 positions match TRBD1. The V segment lost 6 bases and the J segment 9 bases; nucleotides outside the gene matches: 9. This CDR3 is built from 14 residues. The germline V gene has CDR1 MDHEN and CDR2 SYDVKM. DNA for the CDR3: TGTGCCAGCAGCCACGGACAGGGGCTGGGTGAGCAGTTCTTC. This codes for CASSHGQGLGEQFF. Full variable domain (missing parts from reference TRBV28 and TRBJ2-1): DVKVTQSSRYLVKRTGEKVFLECVQDMDHENMFWYRQDPGLGLRLIYFSYDVKMKEKGDIPEGYSVSREKKERFSLILESASTNQTSMYLCASSHGQGLGEQFFGPGTRLTVL.

The V gene is TRBV6-2 or TRBV6-3, the J gene TRBJ1-1; no firm D call. CDR3 length: 14 residues. Germline-derived CDR1 and CDR2 are MNHEY and SVGEGT. Trimming stripped 3 bases from V and 2 bases from J, with 10 bases between. The CDR3 protein is CASSYPYANTEAFF. DNA of the CDR3: TGTGCCAGCAGTTATCCCTACGCTAACACTGAAGCTTTCTTT.